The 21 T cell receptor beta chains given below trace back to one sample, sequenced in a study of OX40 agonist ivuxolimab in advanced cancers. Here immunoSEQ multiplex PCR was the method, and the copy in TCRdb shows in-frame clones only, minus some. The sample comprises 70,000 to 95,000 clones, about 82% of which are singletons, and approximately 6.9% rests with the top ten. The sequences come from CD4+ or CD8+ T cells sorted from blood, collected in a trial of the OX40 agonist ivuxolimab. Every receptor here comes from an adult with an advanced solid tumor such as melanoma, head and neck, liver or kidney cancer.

The CDR3 loop is CASSLETGGYTF. The CDR3 DNA reads as TGTGCCAGCAGCTTAGAAACCGGCGGCTACACCTTC. J is TRBJ1-2 and V is TRBV7-9, with D unclear. Germline lookup yields CDR1 SEHNR and CDR2 FQNEAQ (reference sequence). The length of the CDR3 is 12 residues. Deletions cut 1 base from V and 8 bases from J, with 8 bases between.

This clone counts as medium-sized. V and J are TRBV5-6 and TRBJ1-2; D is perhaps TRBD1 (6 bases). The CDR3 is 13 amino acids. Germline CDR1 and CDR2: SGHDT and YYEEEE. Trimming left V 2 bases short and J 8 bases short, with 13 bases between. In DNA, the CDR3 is TGTGCCAGCAGCTTCCCCAGGGGAGAAGGCTACACCTTC. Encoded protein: CASSFPRGEGYTF.

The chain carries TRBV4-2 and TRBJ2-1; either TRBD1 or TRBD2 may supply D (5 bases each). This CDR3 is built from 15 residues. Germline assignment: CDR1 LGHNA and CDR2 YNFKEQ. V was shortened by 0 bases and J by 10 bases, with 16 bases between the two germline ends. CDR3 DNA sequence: TGTGCCAGCAGCCAAGATCTCAGGACAAGGAGGGAGCAGTTCTTC. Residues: CASSQDLRTRREQFF.

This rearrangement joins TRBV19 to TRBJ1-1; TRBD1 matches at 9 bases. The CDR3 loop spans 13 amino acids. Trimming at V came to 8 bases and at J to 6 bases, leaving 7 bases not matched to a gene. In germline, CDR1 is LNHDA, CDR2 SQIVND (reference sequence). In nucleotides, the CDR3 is TGTGCCAGTCTTGACAGGGGGTTCGCTGAAGCTTTCTTT. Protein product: CASLDRGFAEAFF.

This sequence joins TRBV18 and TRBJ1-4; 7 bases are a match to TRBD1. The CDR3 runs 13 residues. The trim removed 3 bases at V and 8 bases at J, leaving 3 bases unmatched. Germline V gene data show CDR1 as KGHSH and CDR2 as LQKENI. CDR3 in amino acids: CASSPQDREKLFF. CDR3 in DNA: TGTGCCAGCTCACCTCAGGACAGGGAAAAACTGTTTTTT.

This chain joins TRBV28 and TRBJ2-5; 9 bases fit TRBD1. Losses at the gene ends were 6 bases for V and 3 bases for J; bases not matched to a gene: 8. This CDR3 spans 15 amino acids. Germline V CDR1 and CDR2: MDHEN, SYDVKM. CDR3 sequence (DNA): TGTGCCAGCAGCCCTGGGGACAGGGAGGAAGAGACCCAGTACTTC. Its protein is CASSPGDREEETQYF. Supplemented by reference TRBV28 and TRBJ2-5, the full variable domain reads DVKVTQSSRYLVKRTGEKVFLECVQDMDHENMFWYRQDPGLGLRLIYFSYDVKMKEKGDIPEGYSVSREKKERFSLILESASTNQTSMYLCASSPGDREEETQYFGPGTRLLVL.

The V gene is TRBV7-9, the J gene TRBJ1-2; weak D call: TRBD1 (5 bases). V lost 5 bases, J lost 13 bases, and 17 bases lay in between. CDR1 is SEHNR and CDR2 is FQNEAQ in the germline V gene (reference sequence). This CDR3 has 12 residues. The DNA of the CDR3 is TGTGCCAGCAGCCTGCTTGGAGAGGGGTCCACCTTC. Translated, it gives CASSLLGEGSTF. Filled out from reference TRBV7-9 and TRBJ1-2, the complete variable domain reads DTGVSQNPRHKITKRGQNVTFRCDPISEHNRLYWYRQTLGQGPEFLTYFQNEAQLEKSRLLSDRFSAERPKGSFSTLEIQRTEQGDSAMYLCASSLLGEGSTFGSGTRLTVV.

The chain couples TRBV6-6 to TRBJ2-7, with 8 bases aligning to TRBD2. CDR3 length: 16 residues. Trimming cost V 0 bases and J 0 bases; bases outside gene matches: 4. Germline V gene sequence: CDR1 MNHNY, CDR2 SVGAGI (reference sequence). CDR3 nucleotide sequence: TGTGCCAGCAGTTACTCACTAGCGGAGAGCTCCTACGAGCAGTACTTC. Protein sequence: CASSYSLAESSYEQYF.

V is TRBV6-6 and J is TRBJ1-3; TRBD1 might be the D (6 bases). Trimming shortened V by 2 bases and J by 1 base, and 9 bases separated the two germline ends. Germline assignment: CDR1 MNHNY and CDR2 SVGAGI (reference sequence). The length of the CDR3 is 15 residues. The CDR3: CASSYGGWSGNTIYF. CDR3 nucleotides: TGTGCCAGCAGTTACGGGGGCTGGTCTGGAAACACCATATATTTT.

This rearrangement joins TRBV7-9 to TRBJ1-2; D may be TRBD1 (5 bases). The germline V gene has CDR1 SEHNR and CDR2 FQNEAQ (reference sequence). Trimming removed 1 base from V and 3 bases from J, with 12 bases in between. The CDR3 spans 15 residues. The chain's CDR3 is CASSLEARADYGYTF. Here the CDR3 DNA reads TGTGCCAGCAGCTTAGAAGCCAGGGCTGACTATGGCTACACCTTC.

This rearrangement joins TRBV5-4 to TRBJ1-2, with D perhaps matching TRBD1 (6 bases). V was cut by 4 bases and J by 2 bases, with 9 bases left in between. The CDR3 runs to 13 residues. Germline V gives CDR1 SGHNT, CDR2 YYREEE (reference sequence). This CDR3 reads CASSIQGNYGYTF. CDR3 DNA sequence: TGTGCCAGCAGCATACAGGGAAACTATGGCTACACCTTC.

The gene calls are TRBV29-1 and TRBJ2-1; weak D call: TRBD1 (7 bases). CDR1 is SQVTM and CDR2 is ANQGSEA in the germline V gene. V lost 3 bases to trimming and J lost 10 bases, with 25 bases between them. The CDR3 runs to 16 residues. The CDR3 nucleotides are TGCAGCGTTGAGGGGGCGGGACAGACCCCTTCTGGGGAGCAGTTCTTC. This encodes CSVEGAGQTPSGEQFF.

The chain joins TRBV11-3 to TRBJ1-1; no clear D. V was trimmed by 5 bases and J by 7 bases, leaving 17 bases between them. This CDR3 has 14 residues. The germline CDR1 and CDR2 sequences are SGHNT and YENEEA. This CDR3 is CASSRNPREHEAFF. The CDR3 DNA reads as TGTGCCAGCAGCAGAAATCCCCGGGAGCATGAAGCTTTCTTT.

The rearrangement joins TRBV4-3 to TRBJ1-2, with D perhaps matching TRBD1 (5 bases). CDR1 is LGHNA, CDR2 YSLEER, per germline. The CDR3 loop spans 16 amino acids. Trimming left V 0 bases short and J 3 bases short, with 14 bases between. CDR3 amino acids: CASSQDRTGPYYGYTF. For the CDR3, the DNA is TGCGCCAGCAGCCAAGATAGAACAGGCCCGTACTATGGCTACACCTTC.

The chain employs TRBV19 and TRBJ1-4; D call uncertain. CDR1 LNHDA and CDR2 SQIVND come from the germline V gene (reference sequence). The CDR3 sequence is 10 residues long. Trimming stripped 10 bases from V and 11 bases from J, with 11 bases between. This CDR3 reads CATQERKLFF. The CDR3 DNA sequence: TGTGCCACCCAGGAGAGGAAACTGTTTTTT.

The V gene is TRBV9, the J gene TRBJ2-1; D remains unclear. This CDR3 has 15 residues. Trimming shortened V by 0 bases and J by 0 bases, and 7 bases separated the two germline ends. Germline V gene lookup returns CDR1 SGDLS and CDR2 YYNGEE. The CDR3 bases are TGTGCCAGCAGCGTAGAGCCGAGCTCCTACAATGAGCAGTTCTTC. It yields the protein CASSVEPSSYNEQFF.

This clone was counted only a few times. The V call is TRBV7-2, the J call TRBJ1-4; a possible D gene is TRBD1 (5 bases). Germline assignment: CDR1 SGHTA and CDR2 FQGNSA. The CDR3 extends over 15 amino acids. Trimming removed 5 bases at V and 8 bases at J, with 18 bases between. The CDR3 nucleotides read TGTGCCAGCAGCCCAGGGCCAGGCGTGGAGGAAAAACTGTTTTTT. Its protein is CASSPGPGVEEKLFF.

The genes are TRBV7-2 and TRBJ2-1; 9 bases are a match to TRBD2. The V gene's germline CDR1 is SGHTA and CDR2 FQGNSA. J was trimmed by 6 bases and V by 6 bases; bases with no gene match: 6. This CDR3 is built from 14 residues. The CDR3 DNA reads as TGTGCCAGCAGGATAGGGACTAGCCCCAATGAGCAGTTCTTC. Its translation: CASRIGTSPNEQFF.

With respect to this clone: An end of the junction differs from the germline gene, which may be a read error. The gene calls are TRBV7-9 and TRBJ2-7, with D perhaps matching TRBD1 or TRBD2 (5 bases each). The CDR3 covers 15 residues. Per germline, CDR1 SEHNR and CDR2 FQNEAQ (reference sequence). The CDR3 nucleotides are TGTGCCAGCAGCCTAGCATGGGGACCTACGTACGAGCAGTACTTC. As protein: CASSLAWGPTYEQYF.

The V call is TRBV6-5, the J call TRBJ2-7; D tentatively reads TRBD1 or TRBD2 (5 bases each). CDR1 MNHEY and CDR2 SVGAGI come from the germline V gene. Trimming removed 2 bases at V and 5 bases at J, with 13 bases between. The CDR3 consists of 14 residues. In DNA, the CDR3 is TGTGCCAGCAGTTACGGGGACCGGTGGAACGAGCAGTACTTC. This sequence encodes CASSYGDRWNEQYF.

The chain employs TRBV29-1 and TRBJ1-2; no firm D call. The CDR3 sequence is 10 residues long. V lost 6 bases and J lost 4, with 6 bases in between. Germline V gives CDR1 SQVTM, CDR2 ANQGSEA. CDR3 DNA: TGCAGCGTAAACCCCTATGGCTACACCTTC. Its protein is CSVNPYGYTF.